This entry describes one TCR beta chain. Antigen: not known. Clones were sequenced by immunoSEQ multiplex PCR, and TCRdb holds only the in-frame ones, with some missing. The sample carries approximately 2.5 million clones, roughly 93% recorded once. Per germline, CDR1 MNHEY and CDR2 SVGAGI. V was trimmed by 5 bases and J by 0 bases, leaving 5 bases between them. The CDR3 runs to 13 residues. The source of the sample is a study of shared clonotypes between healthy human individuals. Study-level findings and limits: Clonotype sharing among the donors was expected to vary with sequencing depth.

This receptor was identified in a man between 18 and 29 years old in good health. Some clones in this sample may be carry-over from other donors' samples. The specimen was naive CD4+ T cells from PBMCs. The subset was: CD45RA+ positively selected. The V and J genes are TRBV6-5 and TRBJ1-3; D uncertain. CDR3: CASSRLSGNTIYF. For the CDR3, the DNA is TGTGCCAGCAGTCGACTCTCTGGAAACACCATATATTTT.